Shown below are 31 T cell receptor beta chains from a single sample sequenced in a study of identical twins (dated by TCRdb to 2016 to 2018). The library was made by 5' RACE. TCRdb names Illumina HiSeq 2000 as the instrument used. Clones were called with MiXCR by TCRdb after fastp trimmed the public reads at Q25, and only in-frame beta chains were retained. Rows are unified per CDR3 protein, each entry keeping the most common DNA and genes. Recorded for this sample are under 900,000 distinct CDR3 sequences; about 12% of them occurred a single time. The ten largest make up about 1.5% of the sample. The data were also submitted as part of a second study, on yellow fever vaccine responses in identical twins.

Sequencing input: PBMCs. These receptors were taken from a woman aged 18-29 years in good health.

The sample holds a few counts of this clonotype. The chain has TRBV5-6 and TRBJ2-1; D is undetermined. Germline values: CDR1 SGHDT, CDR2 YYEEEE. This CDR3 is 12 amino acids long. Trimming left V 4 bases short and J 9 bases short, with 11 bases between. The CDR3 loop reads CASSGNRLEQFF. The CDR3, as DNA: TGTGCCAGCAGCGGGAATAGACTTGAGCAGTTCTTC. The variable domain in full, with the rest retrieved from reference TRBV5-6 and TRBJ2-1, is DAGVTQSPTHLIKTRGQQVTLRCSPKSGHDTVSWYQQALGQGPQFIFQYYEEEERQRGNFPDRFSGHQFPNYSSELNVNALLLGDSALYLCASSGNRLEQFFGPGTRLTVL.

The chain joins TRBV19 to TRBJ2-1, with unresolved D. V shed 2 bases and J shed 10 bases, with 12 bases lying between them. Germline V CDR1 and CDR2: LNHDA, SQIVND (reference sequence). The CDR3 totals 13 residues. CDR3: CASSIRTSEEQFF. In DNA, the CDR3 is TGTGCCAGTAGTATAAGGACCTCGGAGGAGCAGTTCTTC. Variable domain in full (rest from reference TRBV19 and TRBJ2-1): DGGITQSPKYLFRKEGQNVTLSCEQNLNHDAMYWYRQDPGQGLRLIYYSQIVNDFQKGDIAEGYSVSREKKESFPLTVTSAQKNPTAFYLCASSIRTSEEQFFGPGTRLTVL.

The rearrangement joins TRBV15 to TRBJ1-5; a possible D gene is TRBD1 (6 bases). V was trimmed by 1 base and J by 10 bases, leaving 17 bases between them. This CDR3 has 15 residues. Germline-derived CDR1 and CDR2 are LNHNV and YYDKDF (reference sequence). CDR3 DNA sequence: TGTGCCACCAGCAGAGTAGAGCAGGGGCGGGTCCCCCAGCATTTT. This translates into CATSRVEQGRVPQHF.

This clonotype has just a few counts. The chain is built from TRBV11-2 and TRBJ2-5, with TRBD1 matching 9 bases. The CDR3 totals 15 residues. Losses at the gene ends were 4 bases for V and 1 base for J; bases not matched to a gene: 4. The germline CDR1 and CDR2 sequences are SGHAT and FQNNGV. In DNA, the CDR3 is TGTGCCAGCAGCTCCCGGACAGGGGTCCAAGAGACCCAGTACTTC. Amino acid sequence: CASSSRTGVQETQYF.

A few counts support this clonotype. The chain combines TRBV20-1 with TRBJ1-2; no clear D. Germline V gene sequence: CDR1 DFQATT, CDR2 SNEGSKA (reference sequence). V was shortened by 4 bases and J by 6 bases, with 12 bases between the two germline ends. The CDR3 length is 12 residues. As DNA, the CDR3 is TGCAGTGCTATGATCCGCCTGCATGGCTACACCTTC. The encoded protein is CSAMIRLHGYTF.

This chain uses TRBV7-2 with TRBJ2-3; TRBD2 matches 11 bases. CDR1 and CDR2 from the germline V gene are SGHTA and FQGNSA. This CDR3 is built from 16 residues. With V trimmed by 4 bases and J by 0 bases, 3 bases remained unmatched. CDR3: CASSYLAGGSTDTQYF. The CDR3, as DNA: TGTGCCAGCAGCTACTTAGCGGGGGGGAGCACAGATACGCAGTATTTT. The full variable domain, with the rest looked up from reference TRBV7-2 and TRBJ2-3, is GAGVSQSPSNKVTEKGKDVELRCDPISGHTALYWYRQSLGQGLEFLIYFQGNSAPDKSGLPSDRFSAERTGGSVSTLTIQRTQQEDSAVYLCASSYLAGGSTDTQYFGPGTRLTVL.

The chain combines TRBV7-9 with TRBJ1-1, with TRBD1 matching over 9 bases. CDR3 size: 14 residues. V lost 5 bases and J lost 1; bases outside the gene matches: 2. Germline assignment: CDR1 SEHNR and CDR2 FQNEAQ (reference sequence). The CDR3, as DNA: TGTGCCAGCAGCCAGGGACAGGGGAACACTGAAGCTTTCTTT. It yields the protein CASSQGQGNTEAFF.

The chain couples TRBV20-1 to TRBJ2-5; 9 bases match TRBD2. The germline CDR1 and CDR2 sequences are DFQATT and SNEGSKA (reference sequence). The length of the CDR3 is 17 residues. V lost 1 base and J lost 0; bases outside the gene matches: 9. CDR3 region: CSARVSRTSGYQETQYF. The CDR3 DNA sequence: TGCAGTGCTAGAGTATCGCGAACTAGCGGGTACCAAGAGACCCAGTACTTC.

In its sample, this clonotype was seen many times. The V and J genes are TRBV12-3 or TRBV12-4 and TRBJ2-3, with D tentatively TRBD1 (5 bases). The CDR3 length is 15 residues. V was trimmed by 6 bases and J by 0 bases, leaving 13 bases between them. CDR3 DNA sequence: TGTGCCAGCAGGGTGGACATTGGGAGCACAGATACGCAGTATTTT. Encoded protein: CASRVDIGSTDTQYF.

As DNA, the CDR3 is TGTGCCAGCAGCCCCTGGACTGGGATTTACCCTGAAGCTTTCTTT. Encoded protein: CASSPWTGIYPEAFF. The chain joins TRBV7-6 to TRBJ1-1; no clear D. V shed 5 bases and J shed 6 bases, with 19 bases lying between them. CDR3 size: 15 residues. From germline, CDR1 is SGHVS and CDR2 FNYEAQ. Full variable domain (remainder filled in from reference TRBV7-6 and TRBJ1-1): GAGVSQSPRYKVTKRGQDVALRCDPISGHVSLYWYRQALGQGPEFLTYFNYEAQQDKSGLPNDRFSAERPEGSISTLTIQRTEQRDSAMYRCASSPWTGIYPEAFFGQGTRLTVV.

The CDR3 bases are TGTGCCAGCAGCCAAAGAAGATCAGATACGCAGTATTTT. This codes for CASSQRRSDTQYF. The chain uses TRBV4-2 and TRBJ2-3; D is ambiguous. V lost 2 bases, J lost 4 bases, and 7 bases lay in between. This CDR3 comprises 13 residues. Germline CDR1 reads LGHNA; CDR2 reads YNFKEQ.

This clonotype was detected many times. The chain joins TRBV20-1 to TRBJ1-3, with D unresolved. CDR1 is DFQATT and CDR2 is SNEGSKA in the germline V gene (reference sequence). Trimming stripped 1 base from V and 4 bases from J, with 8 bases between. The CDR3 extends over 13 amino acids. DNA of the CDR3: TGCAGTGCTAGAGTGGGAGGAGGAAACACCATATATTTT. Amino acids: CSARVGGGNTIYF.

This clonotype has more than one count but fewer than ten. The genes are TRBV28 and TRBJ2-7; a weak D match, TRBD1 (5 bases). Looked up from germline, CDR1 is MDHEN and CDR2 is SYDVKM. There are 10 residues in the CDR3. V was clipped by 6 bases and J by 6 bases, with 6 bases between them. The CDR3 coding sequence is TGTGCCAGCAGGGACATCGAGCAGTACTTC. It translates to CASRDIEQYF.

This clonotype was counted only a few times. This chain joins TRBV11-2 and TRBJ2-1, with TRBD2 matching over 13 bases. V was clipped by 5 bases and J by 2 bases; unmatched bases: 9. The CDR3 covers 18 residues. Germline V gene sequence: CDR1 SGHAT, CDR2 FQNNGV. The CDR3, as DNA: TGTGCCAGCAGCCTGACTAGCGGGGGGTATTTCGCCTACAATGAGCAGTTCTTC. It encodes CASSLTSGGYFAYNEQFF.

The chain has TRBV3-1 and TRBJ1-2, with D perhaps matching TRBD1 (5 bases). Trimming pared 0 bases from V and 2 bases from J, leaving 10 bases between. CDR1 and CDR2 (germline): LGHDT, YNNKEL (reference sequence). The CDR3 contains 15 residues. The CDR3 here is CASSQEMGQNYGYTF. For the CDR3, the DNA is TGTGCCAGCAGCCAAGAAATGGGGCAGAACTATGGCTACACCTTC.

The chain joins TRBV27 to TRBJ2-1; D is perhaps TRBD2 (7 bases). The CDR3 contains 17 residues. Germline lookup yields CDR1 MNHEY and CDR2 SMNVEV (reference sequence). V was pared by 8 bases and J by 3 bases, with 23 bases between. In nucleotides, the CDR3 is TGTGCCAGCGGGGGGGCTTTCCCTTCGGATAGCTACAATGAGCAGTTCTTC. Residues: CASGGAFPSDSYNEQFF.

The CDR3 is CASSKGQMNTEAFF. CDR3 coding DNA: TGTGCCAGCAGCAAAGGACAGATGAACACTGAAGCTTTCTTT. This chain joins TRBV21-1 and TRBJ1-1; the table's D call, TRBD1, has no DNA check behind it. TRBV21-1 is given as a pseudogene. The CDR3 runs to 14 residues.

Only a few counts were recorded for this clonotype. The rearrangement joins TRBV20-1 to TRBJ2-7; TRBD2 agrees at 12 bases. This CDR3 contains 13 residues. V shed 6 bases and J 6 bases; nucleotides not matched to a gene: 6. Germline V gene lookup returns CDR1 DFQATT and CDR2 SNEGSKA (reference sequence). Written as DNA, the CDR3 is TGCAGTGCGCCTAGCGGGAGGGCGGTCGAGCAGTACTTC. Encoded protein: CSAPSGRAVEQYF.

The J gene is TRBJ2-1, the V gene TRBV21-1; the table's D call TRBD1 went unverified against the DNA. TRBV21-1 is designated a pseudogene. This CDR3 has 14 residues. CDR3: CASSSADRGHEQFF. The CDR3, as DNA: TGTGCCAGCAGCTCGGCGGACAGGGGTCATGAGCAGTTCTTC.

In this sample, this clonotype turned up a few times. The chain is built from TRBV2 and TRBJ2-7; D is ambiguous. This CDR3 region has 11 residues. The V gene lost 3 bases and the J gene lost 2 bases, with 2 bases spanning the gap. Germline lookup yields CDR1 SNHLY and CDR2 FYNNEI. This CDR3 reads CASSDTYEQYV. DNA for the CDR3: TGTGCCAGCAGTGACACCTACGAGCAGTACGTC.

There are a few counts of this clonotype. The chain is built from TRBV10-3 and TRBJ2-1, with TRBD2 matching over 9 bases. CDR1 is ENHRY and CDR2 is SYGVKD in the germline V gene. This CDR3 is 17 amino acids long. V shed 0 bases, J shed 8 bases, and the junction held 11 bases outside the gene matches. CDR3 region: CAISESIASGARHEQFF. CDR3 sequence (DNA): TGTGCCATCAGTGAGTCGATTGCTAGCGGGGCCCGTCATGAGCAGTTCTTC.

This clonotype was picked up a small number of times. The rearrangement links TRBV2 to TRBJ2-1; D might be TRBD1 or TRBD2, each matching 5 bases. This CDR3 has 15 amino acids. Germline lookup yields CDR1 SNHLY and CDR2 FYNNEI. Deletions cut 3 bases from V and 5 bases from J, with 14 bases between. CDR3 amino acids: CASSDRGATHNEQFF. Written as DNA, the CDR3 is TGTGCCAGCAGTGACCGAGGGGCCACACACAATGAGCAGTTCTTC.

V usage is TRBV2 and J usage is TRBJ2-3, with D possibly matching TRBD1 (6 bases). This CDR3 spans 13 amino acids. V gave up 11 bases and J gave up 0 bases, with 12 bases separating them. Germline V gives CDR1 SNHLY, CDR2 FYNNEI. The CDR3 DNA is TGTGCCCGTGGGACACAAAGCACAGATACGCAGTATTTT. Translation: CARGTQSTDTQYF. Looking up the rest from reference TRBV2 and TRBJ2-3 gives the full variable domain: EPEVTQTPSHQVTQMGQEVILRCVPISNHLYFYWYRQILGQKVEFLVSFYNNEISEKSEIFDDQFSVERPDGSNFTLKIRSTKLEDSAMYFCARGTQSTDTQYFGPGTRLTVL.

This chain links TRBV7-8 with TRBJ2-5, with 7 bases matching TRBD1. The CDR3 is 15 amino acids. V lost 4 bases and J lost 1; bases outside the gene matches: 6. Germline V gives CDR1 SGHVS, CDR2 FQNEAQ. DNA of the CDR3: TGTGCCAGCAGCTCCGGACAGGACCTCCAAGAGACCCAGTACTTC. Translation gives CASSSGQDLQETQYF.

This clonotype was observed a handful of times. The chain joins TRBV11-1 to TRBJ2-3; D might be TRBD1 (6 bases). From germline, CDR1 is SGHAT and CDR2 FQDESV (reference sequence). The CDR3 spans 15 residues. Trimming shortened V by 5 bases and J by 1 base, and 13 bases separated the two germline ends. The CDR3 bases are TGTGCCAGCAGCGTCAGGGGTTTTGGCACAGATACGCAGTATTTT. This codes for CASSVRGFGTDTQYF.

This clonotype was recorded a few times. The rearrangement uses TRBV12-3 or TRBV12-4 and TRBJ1-2, with 7 positions matching TRBD1. The J segment lost 5 bases and the V segment lost 5 bases, leaving 5 bases of the junction unmatched. The CDR3 is 13 amino acids. CDR3 bases: TGTGCCAGCAGTCCCCAGGGACAGTATGGCTACACCTTC. The encoded protein is CASSPQGQYGYTF.

This clonotype appeared many times. The V gene is TRBV20-1, the J gene TRBJ2-1; the match to TRBD2 covers 10 bases. Germline V lookup: CDR1 DFQATT, CDR2 SNEGSKA (reference sequence). The ends lost 0 bases at V and 10 bases at J; junction bases unmatched: 3. The CDR3 runs to 13 residues. The CDR3: CSAREGGLAEQFF. CDR3 coding DNA: TGCAGTGCTAGAGAGGGGGGACTAGCGGAGCAGTTCTTC.

This clonotype was seen at least ten times. The rearrangement uses TRBV5-1 and TRBJ2-2, with 8 bases identical to TRBD2. The CDR3 runs to 16 residues. The trim removed 1 base at V and 3 bases at J, leaving 5 bases unmatched. Germline V gene data show CDR1 as SGHRS and CDR2 as YFSETQ. DNA for the CDR3: TGCGCCAGCAGCTTGTCGGCTAGCGGGTACACCGGGGAGCTGTTTTTT. Translated, it gives CASSLSASGYTGELFF.

The chain employs TRBV10-3 and TRBJ2-1, with 12 bases fitting TRBD2. V lost 6 bases and J lost 4; bases outside the gene matches: 7. There are 16 residues in the CDR3. Germline CDR1 is ENHRY and CDR2 is SYGVKD. CDR3 region: CAIRNTSGRPYNEQFF. Here the CDR3 DNA reads TGTGCCATCAGGAACACTAGCGGGAGGCCTTACAATGAGCAGTTCTTC.

This clonotype was seen many times. This chain links TRBV7-9 with TRBJ2-1; 8 nucleotides agree with TRBD2. Germline V gene lookup returns CDR1 SEHNR and CDR2 FQNEAQ (reference sequence). The CDR3 extends over 15 amino acids. With 3 bases clipped from V and 8 bases from J, the junction kept 9 bases outside the gene matches. CDR3: CASSLVSGSVDEQFF. The CDR3 coding sequence is TGTGCCAGCAGCTTGGTAAGCGGGAGCGTAGATGAGCAGTTCTTC.

In regard to this clonotype: A read error may account for a junction end that differs from germline. The gene calls are TRBV18 and TRBJ2-6; a possible D gene is TRBD1 (5 bases). This CDR3 has 16 residues. CDR1 and CDR2 (germline): KGHSH, LQKENI. CDR3 coding DNA: TGTGCCAGCTCACCAGTTGCGTTCTCTGGGGCCAACGCCCTGACTTTC. The encoded protein is CASSPVAFSGANALTF. The whole variable domain, remainder taken from reference TRBV18 and TRBJ2-6, is NAGVMQNPRHLVRRRGQEARLRCSPMKGHSHVYWYRQLPEEGLKFMVYLQKENIIDESGMPKERFSAEFPKEGPSILRIQQVVRGDSAAYFCASSPVAFSGANALTFGAGSRLTVL.